The 15 T cell receptor beta chains in this list originate from one sample, sequenced in a study of STAT5B mutations in CD4+ large granular lymphocyte leukemia. Libraries were prepared by immunoSEQ multiplex PCR; TCRdb keeps only in-frame clonotypes and omits some of them. The sample lists 25,000 to 35,000 clones; around four fifths were seen once. What was sequenced was CD4+ T cells from blood buffy coats. The receptor source for this set is a human donor in good health.

The V and J genes are TRBV5-6 and TRBJ2-5; weak D call: TRBD2 (5 bases). The CDR3 is 14 amino acids. The germline CDR1 and CDR2 sequences are SGHDT and YYEEEE. Trimming pared 2 bases from V and 3 bases from J, leaving 11 bases between. CDR3 residues: CASSLFGEKETQYF. The CDR3 nucleotides are TGTGCCAGCAGCTTATTTGGGGAGAAAGAGACCCAGTACTTC.

CDR3: CASSKREQGVRPYEQYF. CDR3 bases: TGTGCCAGCAGCAAAAGGGAACAGGGGGTACGACCCTACGAGCAGTACTTC. V and J are TRBV21-1 and TRBJ2-7; TRBD1, the table's D call, lacks a check against the DNA. TRBV21-1 is termed a pseudogene. The CDR3 is made up of 17 amino acids.

The chain recombines TRBV28 with TRBJ1-2; TRBD1 is a possible D gene (5 bases). The V end lost 3 bases, the J end lost 1 base, and 9 bases lay between the germline ends. The CDR3 contains 14 residues. Germline V gives CDR1 MDHEN, CDR2 SYDVKM. CDR3 sequence (DNA): TGTGCCAGCAGTTTGCTGGGGGGTAACTATGGCTACACCTTC. Its protein product is CASSLLGGNYGYTF.

This sequence joins TRBV5-8 and TRBJ2-5; 7 positions agree with TRBD2. The CDR3 is made up of 16 amino acids. With 5 bases clipped from V and 0 bases from J, the junction kept 10 bases outside the gene matches. Germline lookup yields CDR1 SGHTS and CDR2 YDEGEE. The CDR3 DNA reads as TGTGCCAGCAGTATCGGTCTGGCGGGAGACCAAGAGACCCAGTACTTC. It codes for CASSIGLAGDQETQYF. Full variable domain (outside the CDR3, taken from reference TRBV5-8 and TRBJ2-5): EAGVTQSPTHLIKTRGQQATLRCSPISGHTSVYWYQQALGLGLQFLLWYDEGEERNRGNFPPRFSGRQFPNYSSELNVNALELEDSALYLCASSIGLAGDQETQYFGPGTRLLVL.

The sample holds one count of this clone. The chain employs TRBV11-2 and TRBJ2-1, with 10 bases fitting TRBD2. V shed 5 bases, J shed 10 bases, and the junction held 14 bases outside the gene matches. CDR1 SGHAT and CDR2 FQNNGV come from the germline V gene. This CDR3 is 16 amino acids long. The CDR3 protein is CASSLIAGGTLREQFF. The CDR3 bases are TGTGCCAGCAGCCTAATAGCGGGAGGTACACTTCGGGAGCAGTTCTTC.

The rearrangement uses TRBV4-2 and TRBJ2-5; 7 bases are a match to TRBD2. V was pared by 4 bases and J by 5 bases, with 7 bases of the junction left unmatched. The CDR3 extends over 14 amino acids. Germline V lookup: CDR1 LGHNA, CDR2 YNFKEQ. Written as DNA, the CDR3 is TGTGCCAGCAGCCCCGGGAGGCGAGGGGAGACCCAGTACTTC. It is translated as CASSPGRRGETQYF.

The chain has TRBV7-9 and TRBJ2-1, with D uncertain. Germline V gene data show CDR1 as SEHNR and CDR2 as FQNEAQ (reference sequence). The ends were cut back, 5 bases at V and 5 bases at J, with 10 bases in the middle. The CDR3 runs to 13 residues. CDR3: CASSLRLNNEQFF. CDR3 bases: TGTGCCAGCAGCCTCAGACTTAACAATGAGCAGTTCTTC.

The rearrangement joins TRBV5-4 to TRBJ1-1; D is unresolved. The V and J ends lost 3 bases and 1 base respectively, with 13 bases between them. The germline V gene has CDR1 SGHNT and CDR2 YYREEE (reference sequence). CDR3 length: 15 residues. The CDR3, as DNA: TGTGCCAGCAGCTCCGACCCGATTGGGAACACTGAAGCTTTCTTT. This encodes CASSSDPIGNTEAFF. The full variable domain, completed using reference TRBV5-4 and TRBJ1-1, is ETGVTQSPTHLIKTRGQQVTLRCSSQSGHNTVSWYQQALGQGPQFIFQYYREEENGRGNFPPRFSGLQFPNYSSELNVNALELDDSALYLCASSSDPIGNTEAFFGQGTRLTVV.

This sequence joins TRBV6-6 and TRBJ1-5, with a weak D call TRBD1 (6 bases). The germline CDR1 and CDR2 sequences are MNHNY and SVGAGI (reference sequence). The CDR3 sequence is 14 residues long. The V end was cut by 6 bases, the J end by 5 bases, with 14 bases between. The CDR3 DNA sequence: TGTGCCAGCAGCCCCGGGACACTCCATCAGCCCCAGCATTTT. It is translated as CASSPGTLHQPQHF.

V gene TRBV7-2 combines with J gene TRBJ1-1; no clear D. The V end was cut by 3 bases, the J end by 0 bases, with 8 bases between. This CDR3 has 14 residues. Per germline, CDR1 SGHTA and CDR2 FQGNSA. CDR3: CASSLTLLNTEAFF. The CDR3 DNA reads TGTGCCAGCAGCTTGACACTCTTGAACACTGAAGCTTTCTTT.

This clone was observed a handful of times. This sequence joins TRBV9 and TRBJ2-1, with no clear D. The CDR3 covers 13 residues. V lost 4 bases and J lost 4, with 9 bases in between. CDR1 and CDR2 (germline): SGDLS, YYNGEE. CDR3 amino acids: CASSPDGYNEQFF. CDR3 sequence (DNA): TGTGCCAGCAGCCCTGACGGTTACAATGAGCAGTTCTTC.

The chain employs TRBV18 and TRBJ1-1; D is uncertain. V lost 3 bases, J lost 3 bases, and 29 bases lay in between. The germline V gene encodes CDR1 KGHSH and CDR2 LQKENI. The length of the CDR3 is 20 residues. The CDR3 sequence is CASSPIFNMVVASEDTEAFF. DNA for the CDR3: TGTGCCAGCTCACCGATCTTCAATATGGTGGTTGCGTCGGAGGACACTGAAGCTTTCTTT.

The chain combines TRBV5-8 with TRBJ1-4, with TRBD1 as a possible D gene (5 bases). The CDR3 has 17 residues. The V end was cut by 9 bases, the J end by 0 bases, with 21 bases between. Germline V gene lookup returns CDR1 SGHTS and CDR2 YDEGEE. CDR3 sequence (DNA): TGTGCCAACGGAAGGGGTTGGGAACCCCCAACTAATGAAAAACTGTTTTTT. Protein product: CANGRGWEPPTNEKLFF.

This chain connects TRBV6-4 to TRBJ1-5; no clear D gene. With 4 bases removed from V and 7 bases from J, the gap between germline ends came to 11 bases. In germline, CDR1 is MRHNA, CDR2 SNTAGT. The CDR3 is 13 amino acids. This CDR3 is CASSVDLRQPQHF. The CDR3 DNA follows: TGTGCCAGCAGTGTGGATTTGAGACAGCCCCAGCATTTT.

Worth noting for this clone: Other nucleotide sequences in the sample specify the same CDR3. The V call is TRBV11-3, the J call TRBJ2-2; TRBD2 is a possible D gene (5 bases). The CDR3 contains 14 residues. The V gene lost 5 bases and the J gene lost 1 base, with 8 bases spanning the gap. The germline V gene has CDR1 SGHNT and CDR2 YENEEA. The CDR3: CASSPRVNTGELFF. The CDR3 DNA follows: TGTGCCAGCAGCCCGAGGGTGAACACCGGGGAGCTGTTTTTT.